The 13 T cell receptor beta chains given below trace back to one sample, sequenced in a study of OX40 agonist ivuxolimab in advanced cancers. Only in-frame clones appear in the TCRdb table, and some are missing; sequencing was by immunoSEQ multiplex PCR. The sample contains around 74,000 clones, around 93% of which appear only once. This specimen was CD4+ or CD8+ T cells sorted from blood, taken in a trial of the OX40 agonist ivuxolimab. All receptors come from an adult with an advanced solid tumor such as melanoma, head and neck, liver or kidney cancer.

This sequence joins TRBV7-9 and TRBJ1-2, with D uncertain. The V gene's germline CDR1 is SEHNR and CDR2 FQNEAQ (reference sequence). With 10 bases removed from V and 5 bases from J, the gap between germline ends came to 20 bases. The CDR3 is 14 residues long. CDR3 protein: CATRGSEASYGYTF. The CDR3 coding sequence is TGTGCCACCCGAGGGAGTGAGGCCTCATATGGCTACACCTTC.

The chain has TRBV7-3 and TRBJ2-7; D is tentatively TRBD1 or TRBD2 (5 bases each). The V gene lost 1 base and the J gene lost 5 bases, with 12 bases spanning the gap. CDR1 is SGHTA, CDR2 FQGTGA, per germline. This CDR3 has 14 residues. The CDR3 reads CASSLMPGLHEQYF. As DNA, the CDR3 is TGTGCCAGCAGCTTAATGCCGGGGCTCCACGAGCAGTACTTC.

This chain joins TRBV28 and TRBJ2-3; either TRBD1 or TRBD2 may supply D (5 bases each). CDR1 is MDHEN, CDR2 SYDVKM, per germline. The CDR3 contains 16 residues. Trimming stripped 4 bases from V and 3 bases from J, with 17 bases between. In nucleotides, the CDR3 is TGTGCCAGCAGTTCGCCGGGGCACCAAGGGACAGATACGCAGTATTTT. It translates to CASSSPGHQGTDTQYF. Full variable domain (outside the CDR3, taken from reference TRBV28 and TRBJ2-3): DVKVTQSSRYLVKRTGEKVFLECVQDMDHENMFWYRQDPGLGLRLIYFSYDVKMKEKGDIPEGYSVSREKKERFSLILESASTNQTSMYLCASSSPGHQGTDTQYFGPGTRLTVL.

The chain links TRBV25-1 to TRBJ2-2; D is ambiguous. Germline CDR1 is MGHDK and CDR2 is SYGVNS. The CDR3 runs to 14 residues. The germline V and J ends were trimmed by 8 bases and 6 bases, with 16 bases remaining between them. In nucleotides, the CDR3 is TGTGCCAGCGCCCGCCGAACGATCTCCGGGGAGCTGTTTTTT. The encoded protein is CASARRTISGELFF.

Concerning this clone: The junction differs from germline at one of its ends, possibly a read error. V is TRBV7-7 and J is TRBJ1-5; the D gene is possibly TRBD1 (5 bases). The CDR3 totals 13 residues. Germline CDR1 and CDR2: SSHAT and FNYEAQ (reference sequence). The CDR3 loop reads CASSRARGSPQHF. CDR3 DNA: TGTGCTAGCAGCCGGGCAAGGGGTTCGCCCCAGCATTTT.

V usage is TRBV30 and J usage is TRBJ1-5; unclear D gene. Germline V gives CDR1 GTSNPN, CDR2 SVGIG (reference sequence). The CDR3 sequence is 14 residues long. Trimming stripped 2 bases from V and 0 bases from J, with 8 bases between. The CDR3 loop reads CAWSPGISNQPQHF. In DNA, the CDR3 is TGTGCCTGGAGTCCCGGGATTAGCAATCAGCCCCAGCATTTT. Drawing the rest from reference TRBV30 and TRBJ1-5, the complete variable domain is SQTIHQWPATLVQPVGSPLSLECTVEGTSNPNLYWYRQAAGRGLQLLFYSVGIGQISSEVPQNLSASRPQDRQFILSSKKLLLSDSGFYLCAWSPGISNQPQHFGDGTRLSIL.

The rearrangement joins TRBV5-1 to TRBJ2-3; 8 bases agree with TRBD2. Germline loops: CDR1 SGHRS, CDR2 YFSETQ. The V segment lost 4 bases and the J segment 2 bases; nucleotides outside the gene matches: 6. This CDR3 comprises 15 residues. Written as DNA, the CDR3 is TGCGCCAGCAGCGCACTAGCGGAGGACACAGATACGCAGTATTTT. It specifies CASSALAEDTDTQYF.

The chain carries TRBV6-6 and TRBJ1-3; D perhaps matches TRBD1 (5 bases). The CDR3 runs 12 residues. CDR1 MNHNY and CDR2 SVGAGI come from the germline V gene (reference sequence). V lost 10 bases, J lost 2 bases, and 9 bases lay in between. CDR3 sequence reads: CATGGAGNTIYF. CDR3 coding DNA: TGTGCCACGGGGGGGGCTGGAAACACCATATATTTT.

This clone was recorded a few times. CDR3 protein: CASTKTRAGDTQYF. DNA for the CDR3: TGTGCCAGCACCAAGACTAGGGCGGGCGATACGCAGTATTTT. V usage is TRBV7-8 and J usage is TRBJ2-3; D may be TRBD2 (6 bases). Per germline, CDR1 SGHVS and CDR2 FQNEAQ. The CDR3 has 14 amino acids. The ends were cut back, 7 bases at V and 6 bases at J, with 17 bases in the middle. The entire variable domain, with the rest obtained from reference TRBV7-8 and TRBJ2-3, is as follows: GAGVSQSPRYKVAKRGQDVALRCDPISGHVSLFWYQQALGQGPEFLTYFQNEAQLDKSGLPSDRFFAERPEGSVSTLKIQRTQQEDSAVYLCASTKTRAGDTQYFGPGTRLTVL.

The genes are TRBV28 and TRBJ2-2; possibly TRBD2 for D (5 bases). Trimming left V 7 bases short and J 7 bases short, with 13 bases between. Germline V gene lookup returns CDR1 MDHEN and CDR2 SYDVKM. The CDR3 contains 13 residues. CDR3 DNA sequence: TGTGCCAGCACCTCTTTCGAGGGCGGGGAGCTGTTTTTT. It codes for CASTSFEGGELFF.

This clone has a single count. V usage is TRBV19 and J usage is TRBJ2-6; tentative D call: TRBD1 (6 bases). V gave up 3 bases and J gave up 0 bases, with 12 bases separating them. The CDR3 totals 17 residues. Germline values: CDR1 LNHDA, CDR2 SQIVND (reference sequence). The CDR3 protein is CASSIPRQASGANVLTF. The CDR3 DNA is TGTGCCAGTAGTATCCCCCGACAGGCCTCTGGGGCCAACGTCCTGACTTTC.

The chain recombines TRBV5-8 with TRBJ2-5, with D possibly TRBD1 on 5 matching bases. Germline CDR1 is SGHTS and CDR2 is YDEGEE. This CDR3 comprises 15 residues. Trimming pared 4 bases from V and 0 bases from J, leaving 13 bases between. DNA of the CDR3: TGTGCCAGCAGCCACTTAAAGGGGAACCAAGAGACCCAGTACTTC. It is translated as CASSHLKGNQETQYF.

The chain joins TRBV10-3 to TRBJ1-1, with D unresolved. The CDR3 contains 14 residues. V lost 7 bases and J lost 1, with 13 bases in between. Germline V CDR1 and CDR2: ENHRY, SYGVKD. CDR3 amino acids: CAITKDGRNTEAFF. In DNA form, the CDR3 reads TGTGCCATCACTAAAGACGGACGGAACACTGAAGCTTTCTTT.